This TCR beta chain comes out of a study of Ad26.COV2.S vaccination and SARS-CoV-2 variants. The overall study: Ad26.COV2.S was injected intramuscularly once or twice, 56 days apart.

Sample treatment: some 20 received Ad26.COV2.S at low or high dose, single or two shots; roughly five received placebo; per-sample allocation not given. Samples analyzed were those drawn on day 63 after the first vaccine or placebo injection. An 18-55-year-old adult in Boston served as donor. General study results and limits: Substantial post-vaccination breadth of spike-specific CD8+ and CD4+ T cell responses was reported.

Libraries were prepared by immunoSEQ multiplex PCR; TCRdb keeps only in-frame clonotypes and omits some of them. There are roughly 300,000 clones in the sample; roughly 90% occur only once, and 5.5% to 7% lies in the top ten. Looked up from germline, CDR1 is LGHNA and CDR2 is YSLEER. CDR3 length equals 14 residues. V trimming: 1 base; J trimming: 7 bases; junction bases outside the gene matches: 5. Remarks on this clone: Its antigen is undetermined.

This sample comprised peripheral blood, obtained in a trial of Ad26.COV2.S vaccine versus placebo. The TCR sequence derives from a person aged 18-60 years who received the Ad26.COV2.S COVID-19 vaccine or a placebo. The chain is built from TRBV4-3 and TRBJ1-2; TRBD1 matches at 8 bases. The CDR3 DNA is TGCGCCAGCAGCCAAGGACCGGGACAGGTTGGCTACACCTTC. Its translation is CASSQGPGQVGYTF.